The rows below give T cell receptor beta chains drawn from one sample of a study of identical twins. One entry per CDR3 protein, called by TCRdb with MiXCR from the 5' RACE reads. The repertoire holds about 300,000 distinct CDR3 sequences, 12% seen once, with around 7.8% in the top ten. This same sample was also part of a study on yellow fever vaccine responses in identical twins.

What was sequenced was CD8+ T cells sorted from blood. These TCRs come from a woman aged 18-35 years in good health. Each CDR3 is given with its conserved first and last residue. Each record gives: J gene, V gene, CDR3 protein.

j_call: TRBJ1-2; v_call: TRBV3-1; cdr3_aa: CASSHQGQGASGYTF
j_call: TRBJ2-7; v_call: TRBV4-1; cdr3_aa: CASSPTASSYEQYF
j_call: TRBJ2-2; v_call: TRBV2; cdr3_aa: CASSEPSVGAGELFF
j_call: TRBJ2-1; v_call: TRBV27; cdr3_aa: CASSQGSREQFF
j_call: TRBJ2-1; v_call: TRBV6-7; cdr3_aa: CATGEDTYNEQFF
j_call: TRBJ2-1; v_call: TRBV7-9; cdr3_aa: CASSSGRSSYNEQFF
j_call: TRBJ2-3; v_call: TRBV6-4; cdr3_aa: CASSDGTGGTDTQYF
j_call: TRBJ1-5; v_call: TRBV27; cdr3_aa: CASGKGLYSNQPQHF
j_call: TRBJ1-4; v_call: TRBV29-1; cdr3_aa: CSVEDRKKKLFF
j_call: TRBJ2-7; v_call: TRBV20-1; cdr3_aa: CSASLYLGQGAYEQYF
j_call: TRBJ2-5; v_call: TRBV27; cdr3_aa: CASSSTSTWEGLETQYF